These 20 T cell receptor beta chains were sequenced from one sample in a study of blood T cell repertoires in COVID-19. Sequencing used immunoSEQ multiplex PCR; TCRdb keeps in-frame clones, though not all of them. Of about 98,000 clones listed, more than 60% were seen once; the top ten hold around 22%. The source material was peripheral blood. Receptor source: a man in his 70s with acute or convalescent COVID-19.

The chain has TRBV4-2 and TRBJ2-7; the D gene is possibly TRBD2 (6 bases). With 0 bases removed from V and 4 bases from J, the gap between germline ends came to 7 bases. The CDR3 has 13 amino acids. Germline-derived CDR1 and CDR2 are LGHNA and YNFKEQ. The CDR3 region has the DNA TGTGCCAGCAGCCAAGATCGGGAGTACGAGCAGTACTTC. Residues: CASSQDREYEQYF.

The CDR3 sequence is CATSFRAGGGETQYF. The CDR3 DNA follows: TGTGCCACCAGCTTTCGGGCCGGAGGCGGGGAGACCCAGTACTTC. The chain is built from TRBV15 and TRBJ2-5; perhaps TRBD2 as D (5 bases). The CDR3 extends over 15 amino acids. The germline CDR1 and CDR2 sequences are LNHNV and YYDKDF (reference sequence). The germline V and J ends were trimmed by 5 bases and 5 bases, with 18 bases remaining between them.

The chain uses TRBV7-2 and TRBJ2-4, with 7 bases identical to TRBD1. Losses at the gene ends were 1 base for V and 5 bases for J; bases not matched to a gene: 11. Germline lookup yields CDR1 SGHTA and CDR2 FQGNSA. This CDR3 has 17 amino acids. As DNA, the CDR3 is TGTGCCAGCAGCTTAGAAGGTCGGGCCGGGACAGAAAACATTCAGTACTTC. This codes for CASSLEGRAGTENIQYF.

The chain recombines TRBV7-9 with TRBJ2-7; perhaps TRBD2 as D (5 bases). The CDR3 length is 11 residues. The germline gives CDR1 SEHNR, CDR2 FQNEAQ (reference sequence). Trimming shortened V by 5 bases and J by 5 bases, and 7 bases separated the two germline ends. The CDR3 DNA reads TGTGCCAGCAGCCGAGCGGACGAGCAGTACTTC. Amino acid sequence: CASSRADEQYF.

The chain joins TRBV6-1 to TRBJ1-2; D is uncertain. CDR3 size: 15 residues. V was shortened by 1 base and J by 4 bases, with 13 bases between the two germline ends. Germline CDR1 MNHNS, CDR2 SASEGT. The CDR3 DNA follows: TGTGCCAGCAGTGAAGTAGCGGCCGCTAGCTATGGCTACACCTTC. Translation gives CASSEVAAASYGYTF.

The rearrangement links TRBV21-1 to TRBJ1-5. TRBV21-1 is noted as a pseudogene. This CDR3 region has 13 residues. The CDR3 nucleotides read TGTGCCAGCGATAGGGGGGGAGATCAGCCCCAGCATTTT. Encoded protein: CASDRGGDQPQHF.

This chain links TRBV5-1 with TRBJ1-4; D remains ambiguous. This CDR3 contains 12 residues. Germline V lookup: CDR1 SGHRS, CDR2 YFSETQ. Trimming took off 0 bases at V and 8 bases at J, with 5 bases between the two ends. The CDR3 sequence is CASSLDREKLFF. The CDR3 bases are TGCGCCAGCAGCTTGGACAGAGAAAAACTGTTTTTT. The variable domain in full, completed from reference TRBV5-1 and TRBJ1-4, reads KAGVTQTPRYLIKTRGQQVTLSCSPISGHRSVSWYQQTPGQGLQFLFEYFSETQRNKGNFPGRFSGRQFSNSRSEMNVSTLELGDSALYLCASSLDREKLFFGSGTQLSVL.

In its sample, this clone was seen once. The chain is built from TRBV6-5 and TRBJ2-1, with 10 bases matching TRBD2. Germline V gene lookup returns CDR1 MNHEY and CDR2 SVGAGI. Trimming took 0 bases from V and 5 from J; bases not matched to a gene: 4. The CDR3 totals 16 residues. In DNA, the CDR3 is TGTGCCAGCAGTTACTCGGGACTAGCGCTAGACAATGAGCAGTTCTTC. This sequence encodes CASSYSGLALDNEQFF.

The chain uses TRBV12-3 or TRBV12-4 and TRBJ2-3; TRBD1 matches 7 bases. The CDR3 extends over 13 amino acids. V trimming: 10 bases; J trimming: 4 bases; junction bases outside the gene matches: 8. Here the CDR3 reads CATTTGIPDTQYF. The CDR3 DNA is TGTGCCACTACGACAGGGATCCCAGATACGCAGTATTTT.

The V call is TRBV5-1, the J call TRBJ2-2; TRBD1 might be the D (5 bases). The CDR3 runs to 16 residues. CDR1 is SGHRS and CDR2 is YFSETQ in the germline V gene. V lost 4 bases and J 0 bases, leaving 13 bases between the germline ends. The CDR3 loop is CASSPKTTANTGELFF. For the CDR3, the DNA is TGCGCCAGCAGCCCCAAGACGACAGCGAACACCGGGGAGCTGTTTTTT.

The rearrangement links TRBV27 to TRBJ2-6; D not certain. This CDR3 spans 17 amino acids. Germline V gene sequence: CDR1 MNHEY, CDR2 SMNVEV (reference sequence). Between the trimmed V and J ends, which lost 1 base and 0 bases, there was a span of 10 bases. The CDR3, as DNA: TGTGCCAGCAGTTTATGGAGCAGTCCCTCTGGGGCCAACGTCCTGACTTTC. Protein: CASSLWSSPSGANVLTF.

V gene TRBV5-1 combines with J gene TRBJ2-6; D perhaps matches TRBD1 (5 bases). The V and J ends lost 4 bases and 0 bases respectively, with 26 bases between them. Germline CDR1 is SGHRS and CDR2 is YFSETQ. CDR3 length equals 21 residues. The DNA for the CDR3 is TGCGCCAGCAGCCCGAGACGAGTAAGGGGCCCTTCTCTCTCTGGGGCCAACGTCCTGACTTTC. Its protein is CASSPRRVRGPSLSGANVLTF. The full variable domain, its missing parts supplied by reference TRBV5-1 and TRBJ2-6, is KAGVTQTPRYLIKTRGQQVTLSCSPISGHRSVSWYQQTPGQGLQFLFEYFSETQRNKGNFPGRFSGRQFSNSRSEMNVSTLELGDSALYLCASSPRRVRGPSLSGANVLTFGAGSRLTVL.

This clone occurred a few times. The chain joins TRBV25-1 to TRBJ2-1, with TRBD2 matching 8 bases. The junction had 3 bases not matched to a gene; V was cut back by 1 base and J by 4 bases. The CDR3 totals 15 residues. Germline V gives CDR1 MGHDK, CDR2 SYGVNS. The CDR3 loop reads CASSEFSGIYNEQFF. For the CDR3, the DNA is TGTGCCAGCAGTGAATTTAGCGGGATATACAATGAGCAGTTCTTC.

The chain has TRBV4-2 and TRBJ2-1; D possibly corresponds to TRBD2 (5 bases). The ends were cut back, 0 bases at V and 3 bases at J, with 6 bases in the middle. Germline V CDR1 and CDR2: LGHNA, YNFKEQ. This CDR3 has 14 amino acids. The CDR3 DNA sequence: TGTGCCAGCAGCCAAGACGGACTCTACAATGAGCAGTTCTTC. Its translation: CASSQDGLYNEQFF.

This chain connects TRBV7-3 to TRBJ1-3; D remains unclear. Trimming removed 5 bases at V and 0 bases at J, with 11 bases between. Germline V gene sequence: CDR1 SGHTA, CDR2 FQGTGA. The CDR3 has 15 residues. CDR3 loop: CASSPGRGSGNTIYF. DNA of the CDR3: TGTGCCAGCAGCCCAGGACGGGGCTCTGGAAACACCATATATTTT.

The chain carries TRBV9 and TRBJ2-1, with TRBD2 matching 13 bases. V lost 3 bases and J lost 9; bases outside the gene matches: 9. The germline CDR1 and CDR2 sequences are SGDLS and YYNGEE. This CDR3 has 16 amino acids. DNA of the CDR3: TGTGCCAGCAGCGCTACCTGGACTAGCGGGGGTGGTGAGCAGTTCTTC. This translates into CASSATWTSGGGEQFF.

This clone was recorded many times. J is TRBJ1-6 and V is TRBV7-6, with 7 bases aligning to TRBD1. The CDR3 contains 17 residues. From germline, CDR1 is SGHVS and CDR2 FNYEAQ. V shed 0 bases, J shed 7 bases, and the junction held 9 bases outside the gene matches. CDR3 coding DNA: TGTGCCAGCAGCTTAGCGGCTGGCAGGGGGACCAATTCACCCCTCCACTTT. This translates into CASSLAAGRGTNSPLHF. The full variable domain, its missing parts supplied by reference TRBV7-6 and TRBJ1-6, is GAGVSQSPRYKVTKRGQDVALRCDPISGHVSLYWYRQALGQGPEFLTYFNYEAQQDKSGLPNDRFSAERPEGSISTLTIQRTEQRDSAMYRCASSLAAGRGTNSPLHFGNGTRLTVT.

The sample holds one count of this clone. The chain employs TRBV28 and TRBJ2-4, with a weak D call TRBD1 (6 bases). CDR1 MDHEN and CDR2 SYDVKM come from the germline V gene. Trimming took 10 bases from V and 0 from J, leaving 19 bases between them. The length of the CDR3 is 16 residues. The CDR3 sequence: CATVGRDTLAKNIQYF. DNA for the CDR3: TGTGCCACCGTGGGCCGGGACACTTTAGCCAAAAACATTCAGTACTTC.

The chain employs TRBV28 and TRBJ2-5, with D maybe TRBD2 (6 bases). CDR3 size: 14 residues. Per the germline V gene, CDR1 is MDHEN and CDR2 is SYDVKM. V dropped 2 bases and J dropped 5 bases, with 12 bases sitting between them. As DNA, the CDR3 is TGTGCCAGCAGTTTAGGGGGGAATAGCGAGACCCAGTACTTC. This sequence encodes CASSLGGNSETQYF.

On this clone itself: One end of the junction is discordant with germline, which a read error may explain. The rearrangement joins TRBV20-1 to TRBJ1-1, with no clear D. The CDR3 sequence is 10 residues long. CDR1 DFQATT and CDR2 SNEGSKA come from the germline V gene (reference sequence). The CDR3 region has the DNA TGCAGTGCTACTAAGTCTGAGGCTTTCTTT. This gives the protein CSATKSEAFF.